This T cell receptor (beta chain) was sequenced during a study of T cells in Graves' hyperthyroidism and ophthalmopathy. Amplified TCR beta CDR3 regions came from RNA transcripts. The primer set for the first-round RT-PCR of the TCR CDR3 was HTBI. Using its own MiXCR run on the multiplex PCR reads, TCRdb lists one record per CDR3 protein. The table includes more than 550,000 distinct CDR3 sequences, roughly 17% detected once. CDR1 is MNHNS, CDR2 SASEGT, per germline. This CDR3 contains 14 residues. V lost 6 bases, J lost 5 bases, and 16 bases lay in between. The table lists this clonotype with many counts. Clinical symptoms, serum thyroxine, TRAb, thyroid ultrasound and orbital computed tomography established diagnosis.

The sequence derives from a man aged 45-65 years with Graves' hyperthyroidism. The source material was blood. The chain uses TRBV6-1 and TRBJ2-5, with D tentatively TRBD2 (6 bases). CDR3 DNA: TGTGCCAGCAGGGAGGGGAATGTCTACGAGACCCAGTACTTC. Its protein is CASREGNVYETQYF.